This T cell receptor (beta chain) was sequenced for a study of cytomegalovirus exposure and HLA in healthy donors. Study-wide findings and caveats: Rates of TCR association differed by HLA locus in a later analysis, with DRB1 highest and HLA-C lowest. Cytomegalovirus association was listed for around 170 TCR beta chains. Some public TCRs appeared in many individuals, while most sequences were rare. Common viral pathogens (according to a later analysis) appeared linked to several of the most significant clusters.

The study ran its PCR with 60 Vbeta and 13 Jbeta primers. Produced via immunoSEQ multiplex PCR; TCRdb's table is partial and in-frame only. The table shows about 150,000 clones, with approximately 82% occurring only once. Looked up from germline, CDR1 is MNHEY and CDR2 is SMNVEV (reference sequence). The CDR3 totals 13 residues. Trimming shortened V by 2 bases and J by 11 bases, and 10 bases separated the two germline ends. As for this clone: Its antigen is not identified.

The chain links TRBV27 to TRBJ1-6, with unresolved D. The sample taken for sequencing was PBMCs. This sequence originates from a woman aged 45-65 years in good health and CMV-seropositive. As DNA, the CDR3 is TGTGCCAGCAGTTTAGGCCTCGGGGCACCCCTCCACTTT. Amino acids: CASSLGLGAPLHF.